This T cell receptor (beta chain) was captured by sequencing in a study of blood T cell repertoires in COVID-19 (dated by TCRdb to 2020 to 2021). With regard to the full study: Samples covering the acute and convalescent phases of COVID-19 were provided by collaborators in the United States, Italy and Spain. The material from the prospective study consisted of cDNA or gDNA derived from T cells, B-cell-depleted T cells, or PBMCs. The dataset comprised deeply sampled blood TCRbeta repertoires from subjects exposed to, actively infected with, or recovered from COVID-19. The repertoires were released in a freely available public database meant as a resource for research on the immune response to SARS-CoV-2. The samples were drawn from two sources: the first 160 participants of the ongoing ImmuneRACE study, and over 1,000 subjects contributed by 6 global collaborators. The sample metadata nearly always contained a de-identified subject ID, COVID-19 status, age in years and sex. Where available, HLA class I and class II types were taken from metadata supplied by the sample provider and were not determined by assay-based typing. Broad study findings and their caveats: Clinical and demographic metadata were provided uncurated, with the amount varying by source and participant.

One collaborating source in Seattle enrolled patients while the patients were actively infected and followed the patients over time throughout the course of disease. Whole blood was collected in K2EDTA tubes by collaborating institutions according to the institutions' own protocols. Collaborator samples were shipped for TCRbeta analysis as frozen whole blood, isolated PBMCs, or DNA extracted from either sample type. The immunoSEQ Assay, a bias-controlled multiplex PCR, was used to amplify TCRbeta CDR3 regions from genomic DNA. On the authors' methods: Nucleated cell counts per sample were estimated from amplification of reference gene primers within the assay. To quantify the absolute abundance of each unique TCRbeta CDR3 rearrangement, sequence reads were collapsed and filtered. For each sample, productive Simpson clonality was calculated as the square root of Simpson's diversity index across productive rearrangements. TCRdb's version of the immuneACCESS table is confined to in-frame rearrangements and falls short of the full clone set. An unresolved V gene accounts for under half of the shortfall where checked; the remainder is of unknown origin. The V and J calls and clone size come from that table; D and trimming were worked out from the DNA. The sample contains 150,000 or so clones, 93% of them found a single time. 2% of the sample is taken by the ten largest.

About this clone: It lacks a known antigen. Base qualities are not recorded, but no much larger clone differs from it by a single base.

Input material: peripheral blood. The receptor was isolated from a woman aged 55-75 years with COVID-19, enrolled during active disease.

CDR3 region: CASSRTSGGAPGELFF. The bases read TGTGCCAGCAGCAGGACTAGCGGGGGGGCGCCCGGGGAGCTGTTTTTT. The V and J segments used are TRBV7-2 and TRBJ2-2; TRBD2 matches 15 bases in the middle. The germline V gene encodes CDR1 SGHTA and CDR2 FQGNSA. From the cysteine up to the phenylalanine, the CDR3 has a length of 16 residues. Only CDR3 DNA remains: 48 bases, in frame from the first base. Relative to germline, V is missing 5 bases and J is missing 6 bases, with 4 bases of the junction outside any gene match. Reference TRBV7-2 and TRBJ2-2 proteins supply the regions before and after the CDR3; the full variable domain is: GAGVSQSPSNKVTEKGKDVELRCDPISGHTALYWYRQSLGQGLEFLIYFQGNSAPDKSGLPSDRFSAERTGGSVSTLTIQRTQQEDSAVYLCASSRTSGGAPGELFFGEGSRLTVL.